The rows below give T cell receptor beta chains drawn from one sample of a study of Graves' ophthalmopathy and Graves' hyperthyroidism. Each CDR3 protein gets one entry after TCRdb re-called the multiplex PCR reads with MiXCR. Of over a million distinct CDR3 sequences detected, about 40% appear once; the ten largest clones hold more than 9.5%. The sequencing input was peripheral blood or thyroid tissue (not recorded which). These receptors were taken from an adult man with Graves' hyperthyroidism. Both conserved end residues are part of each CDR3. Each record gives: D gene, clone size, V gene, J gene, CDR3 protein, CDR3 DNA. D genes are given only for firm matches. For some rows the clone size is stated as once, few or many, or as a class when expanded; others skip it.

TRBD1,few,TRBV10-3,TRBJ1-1,CAIRQQGDTEAFF,TGTGCCATCAGACAACAGGGGGACACTGAAGCTTTCTTT
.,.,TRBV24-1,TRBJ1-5,CASSEESRLNQPQHF,TGTGCCAGCAGTGAAGAAAGTCGTCTCAATCAGCCCCAGCATTTT
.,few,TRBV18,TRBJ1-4,CASSATQRNEKLFF,TGTGCCAGCTCAGCGACACAGCGGAATGAAAAACTGTTTTTT
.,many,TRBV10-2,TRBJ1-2,CASSEVRGGYTF,TGCGCCAGCAGTGAAGTCAGAGGTGGCTACACCTTC
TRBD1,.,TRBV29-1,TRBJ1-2,CSGGDRGVGYTF,TGCAGCGGGGGGGACAGGGGAGTCGGCTACACCTTC
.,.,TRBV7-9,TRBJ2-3,CASLRDATDTQYF,TGTGCCAGCCTGCGTGATGCCACAGATACGCAGTATTTT
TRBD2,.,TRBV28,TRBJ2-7,CASSSGLADSYEQYF,TGTGCCAGCAGTTCGGGACTAGCGGACAGCTACGAGCAGTACTTC
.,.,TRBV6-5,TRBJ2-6,CASAGRASSGANVLTF,TGTGCCAGCGCGGGCAGGGCCAGCTCTGGGGCCAACGTCCTGACTTTC
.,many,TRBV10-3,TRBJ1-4,CAISGSNEKLFF,TGTGCCATCAGTGGCAGTAATGAAAAACTGTTTTTT
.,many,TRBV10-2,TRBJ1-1,CASQDTNTEAFF,TGCGCCAGCCAGGACACAAACACTGAAGCTTTCTTT
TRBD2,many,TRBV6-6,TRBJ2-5,CASNGLAGGAGETQYF,TGTGCCAGCAACGGACTAGCGGGGGGCGCCGGAGAGACCCAGTACTTC
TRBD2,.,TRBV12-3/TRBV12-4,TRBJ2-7,CASTHLLAGANEQYF,TGTGCCAGCACCCACTTGCTAGCGGGAGCCAACGAGCAGTACTTC
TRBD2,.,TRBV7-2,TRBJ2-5,CASSLNGMGGETQYF,TGTGCCAGCAGCTTAAACGGGATGGGGGGGGAGACCCAGTACTTC
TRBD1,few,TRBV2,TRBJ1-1,CASRRTGVNTEAFF,TGTGCCAGCAGAAGAACAGGGGTGAACACTGAAGCTTTCTTT
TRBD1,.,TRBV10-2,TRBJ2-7,CASSAVRTGASYEQYF,TGCGCCAGCAGTGCCGTACGGACAGGCGCCTCCTACGAGCAGTACTTC
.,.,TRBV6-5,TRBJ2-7,CASSYAVPSLSGEQYF,TGTGCCAGCAGTTACGCTGTCCCCAGCCTCTCGGGGGAGCAGTACTTC
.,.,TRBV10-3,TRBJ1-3,CAIGQAGDYGYTIYF,TGTGCCATCGGCCAGGCGGGGGACTATGGCTACACCATATATTTT
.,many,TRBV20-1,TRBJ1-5,CSARTVYSNQPQHF,TGCAGTGCTAGAACAGTTTATAGCAATCAGCCCCAGCATTTT
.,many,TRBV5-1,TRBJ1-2,CASSLAEQNYGYTF,TGCGCCAGCAGCTTGGCCGAACAGAACTATGGCTACACCTTC
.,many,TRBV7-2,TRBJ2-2,CASSLMGQGTGELFF,TGTGCCAGCAGCTTGATGGGACAAGGCACCGGGGAGCTGTTTTTT
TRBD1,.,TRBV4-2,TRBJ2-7,CASSQPQGELQYF,TGTGCCAGCAGCCAACCACAGGGGGAGTTGCAGTACTTC
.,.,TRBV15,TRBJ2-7,CATSSRPAGEQYF,TGTGCCACCAGCAGTCGACCCGCTGGGGAGCAGTACTTC